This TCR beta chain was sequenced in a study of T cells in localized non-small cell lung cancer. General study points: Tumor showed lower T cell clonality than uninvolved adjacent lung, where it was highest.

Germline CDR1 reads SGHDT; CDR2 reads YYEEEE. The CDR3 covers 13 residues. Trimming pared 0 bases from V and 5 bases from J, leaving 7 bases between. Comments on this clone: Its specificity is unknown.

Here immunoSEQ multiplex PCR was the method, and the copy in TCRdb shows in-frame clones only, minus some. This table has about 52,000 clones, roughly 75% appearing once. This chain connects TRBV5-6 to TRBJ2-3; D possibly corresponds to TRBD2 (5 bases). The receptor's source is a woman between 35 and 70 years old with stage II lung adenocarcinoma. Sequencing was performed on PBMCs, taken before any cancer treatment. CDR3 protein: CASSLAGRDTQYF. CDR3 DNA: TGTGCCAGCAGCTTGGCGGGGAGAGATACGCAGTATTTT.